This passage covers 10 T cell receptor beta chains from one sample sequenced in a study of T cells in Graves' hyperthyroidism and ophthalmopathy. Amplification of TCR beta CDR3 regions used RNA as the template. With the HTBI primer set, the TCR CDR3 went through a first round of RT-PCR. Via MiXCR, TCRdb re-called the multiplex PCR reads, giving one row per CDR3 protein. The sample contains roughly 800,000 distinct CDR3 sequences, more than 30% of which appear only once. The sequenced sample consisted of blood. All receptors come from a man between 18 and 35 years old with Graves' hyperthyroidism.

The table lists this clonotype with many counts. This chain's CDR3 is CAIRSDRDHQPQHF. CDR3 coding DNA: TGTGCCATCAGATCCGACAGGGACCATCAGCCCCAGCATTTT. This rearrangement joins TRBV10-3 to TRBJ1-5; 7 bases fit TRBD1. This CDR3 contains 14 residues. Trimming took 6 bases from V and 5 from J; bases not matched to a gene: 7. Germline CDR1 and CDR2: ENHRY and SYGVKD.

V usage is TRBV5-1 and J usage is TRBJ1-1, with 8 bases aligning to TRBD1. The CDR3 totals 14 residues. Germline CDR1 is SGHRS and CDR2 is YFSETQ. The V segment lost 3 bases and the J segment 1 base; nucleotides outside the gene matches: 2. The CDR3 DNA reads as TGCGCCAGCAGCTCACAGGGGGAGAACACTGAAGCTTTCTTT. As protein: CASSSQGENTEAFF.

Notes on this clonotype: The germline gene is not matched at one end of the junction; a read error may be the cause. CDR3: CAISYSENTEAFF. The CDR3 nucleotides read TGTGCCATCAGTTACTCGGAGAACACTGAAGCTTTCTTT. The genes are TRBV6-6 and TRBJ1-1; D is uncertain. CDR1 is MNHNY and CDR2 is SVGAGI in the germline V gene (reference sequence). This CDR3 is built from 13 residues.

V and J are TRBV14 and TRBJ2-7; no reliable D call. Germline lookup yields CDR1 SGHDN and CDR2 FVKESK. V was clipped by 3 bases and J by 2 bases, with 11 bases between them. The length of the CDR3 is 14 residues. CDR3 bases: TGTGCCAGCAGCCACAATCCATACCCCTACGAGCAGTACTTC. It yields the protein CASSHNPYPYEQYF.

A few counts support this clonotype. The chain combines TRBV20-1 with TRBJ2-5; TRBD1 aligns across 8 bases. The CDR3 contains 13 residues. Germline-derived CDR1 and CDR2 are DFQATT and SNEGSKA (reference sequence). V shed 8 bases, J shed 4 bases, and the junction held 9 bases outside the gene matches. This CDR3 is CSLSRDRRETQYF. The CDR3 DNA sequence: TGCAGTTTAAGCCGGGACAGGAGAGAGACCCAGTACTTC.

The V gene is TRBV7-6, the J gene TRBJ2-7, with 8 bases fitting TRBD2. The CDR3 length is 15 residues. V lost 6 bases to trimming and J lost 6 bases; unmatched junction nucleotides: 13. Germline V gene lookup returns CDR1 SGHVS and CDR2 FNYEAQ. CDR3 bases: TGTGCCAGCAGGGCCTCACTAGCGGCCTTAGGCGAGCAGTACTTC. Its translation: CASRASLAALGEQYF. The full variable domain, completed using reference TRBV7-6 and TRBJ2-7, is GAGVSQSPRYKVTKRGQDVALRCDPISGHVSLYWYRQALGQGPEFLTYFNYEAQQDKSGLPNDRFSAERPEGSISTLTIQRTEQRDSAMYRCASRASLAALGEQYFGPGTRLTVT.

This clonotype has a handful of counts. This chain links TRBV5-1 with TRBJ1-1, with D hard to call. V lost 1 base to trimming and J lost 2 bases, with 15 bases between them. Looked up from germline, CDR1 is SGHRS and CDR2 is YFSETQ. The CDR3 covers 16 residues. This chain's CDR3 is CASSLSGKGLNTEAFF. Written as DNA, the CDR3 is TGCGCCAGCAGCTTGTCGGGGAAGGGATTAAACACTGAAGCTTTCTTT. Based on the CDR3 plus reference TRBV5-1 and TRBJ1-1, the full variable domain is KAGVTQTPRYLIKTRGQQVTLSCSPISGHRSVSWYQQTPGQGLQFLFEYFSETQRNKGNFPGRFSGRQFSNSRSEMNVSTLELGDSALYLCASSLSGKGLNTEAFFGQGTRLTVV.

This clonotype was counted many times. This chain uses TRBV10-3 with TRBJ1-5; D possibly corresponds to TRBD1 (6 bases). The germline V gene has CDR1 ENHRY and CDR2 SYGVKD. The germline V and J ends were trimmed by 3 bases and 2 bases, with 11 bases remaining between them. This CDR3 comprises 15 residues. This CDR3 is CAISDGGAGNQPQHF. CDR3 DNA sequence: TGTGCCATCAGTGATGGGGGCGCGGGCAATCAGCCCCAGCATTTT.

As to this clonotype: One end of the junction is discordant with germline, which a read error may explain. V is TRBV19 and J is TRBJ1-1; D not certain. This CDR3 has 13 amino acids. In germline, CDR1 is LNHDA, CDR2 SQIVND (reference sequence). The CDR3 protein is CASRGRTNAEAFF. CDR3 bases: TGTGCCAGTAGGGGCAGAACGAACGCTGAAGCTTTCTTT.

This clonotype was seen more than once but under ten times. This chain links TRBV5-1 with TRBJ1-4, with D maybe TRBD1 (6 bases). Trimming shortened V by 3 bases and J by 0 bases, and 12 bases separated the two germline ends. Germline CDR1 SGHRS, CDR2 YFSETQ. This CDR3 spans 16 amino acids. The CDR3 DNA reads TGCGCCAGCAGCTGGCTGGACAGCGCAACTAATGAAAAACTGTTTTTT. It encodes CASSWLDSATNEKLFF.